One sample yielded the 20 T cell receptor beta chains listed below, sequenced in a study of CD8+CD57+ T cells in acquired aplastic anemia. The template used for profiling TCR beta VDJ and CDR3 was genomic DNA. TCRdb re-called the reads through MiXCR, storing one row per CDR3 protein. Of some 220,000 distinct CDR3 sequences listed, around 32% are singletons. Sequenced sample: sorted CD4+, CD8+, or CD8+CD57+ T cells (not recorded which) from PBMCs. The receptors here all came from a human donor in good health, serving as a control.

This clonotype was observed many times. The chain carries TRBV20-1 and TRBJ1-2; D not certain. This CDR3 is built from 12 residues. The ends were cut back, 0 bases at V and 1 base at J, with 3 bases in the middle. Germline-derived CDR1 and CDR2 are DFQATT and SNEGSKA (reference sequence). The CDR3 coding sequence is TGCAGTGCTAGAGACAGTAACTATGGCTACACCTTC. Its translation is CSARDSNYGYTF.

The rearrangement uses TRBV7-8 and TRBJ2-2, with 7 positions matching TRBD1. The germline V gene has CDR1 SGHVS and CDR2 FQNEAQ. The CDR3 has 17 residues. The V segment lost 5 bases and the J segment 0 bases; nucleotides outside the gene matches: 9. This CDR3 reads CASSPKRDRTNTGELFF. The DNA of the CDR3 is TGTGCCAGCAGCCCTAAGAGGGACAGAACGAACACCGGGGAGCTGTTTTTT.

V is TRBV9 and J is TRBJ1-2; no clear D. The CDR3 contains 14 residues. Germline V lookup: CDR1 SGDLS, CDR2 YYNGEE. V lost 6 bases and J lost 8, with 20 bases in between. The CDR3 DNA is TGTGCCAGCACCTTAGTGGAGGGTCTAGAAGGCTACACCTTC. As protein: CASTLVEGLEGYTF.

This clonotype was detected ten times or more. One junction end does not reproduce the germline sequence, and a read error may be involved. The chain joins TRBV10-2 to TRBJ1-2, with 11 bases fitting TRBD1. This CDR3 is built from 11 residues. Germline V gene lookup returns CDR1 WSHSY and CDR2 SAAADI. In DNA, the CDR3 is TGCGCCAGCACGGACAGGGGGCGTCTAGACTTC. It specifies CASTDRGRLDF.

At least ten counts were recorded for this clonotype. The DNA of the CDR3 is TGCGCCAGCAGCTCCGGACAGGGTTATGGCACTGAAGCTTTCTTT. This encodes CASSSGQGYGTEAFF. The rearrangement uses TRBV5-1 and TRBJ1-1, with 8 bases fitting TRBD1. Germline trimming cut 3 bases from V and 4 bases from J; bases unmatched to any gene: 8. Per germline, CDR1 SGHRS and CDR2 YFSETQ. This CDR3 has 15 residues.

This clonotype was seen repeatedly, ten times or more. This chain uses TRBV30 with TRBJ2-5; D is ambiguous. CDR3 length equals 14 residues. Trimming removed 1 base from V and 5 bases from J, with 14 bases in between. Germline assignment: CDR1 GTSNPN and CDR2 SVGIG (reference sequence). The CDR3 protein is CAWSDPTRTETQYF. DNA for the CDR3: TGTGCCTGGAGTGACCCGACACGGACGGAGACCCAGTACTTC.

The chain employs TRBV18 and TRBJ1-1; no reliable D call. Germline lookup yields CDR1 KGHSH and CDR2 LQKENI. Deletions cut 3 bases from V and 1 base from J, with 9 bases between. CDR3 length equals 14 residues. The CDR3 DNA reads as TGTGCCAGCTCACCGACGATTGAGAACACTGAAGCTTTCTTT. It translates to CASSPTIENTEAFF.

This CDR3 is CATSGGGSDTQYF. CDR3 DNA: TGTGCCACCAGCGGAGGGGGGTCGGATACGCAGTATTTT. The chain employs TRBV15 and TRBJ2-3; D may be TRBD1 or TRBD2 (6 bases each). The CDR3 is 13 amino acids. From germline, CDR1 is LNHNV and CDR2 YYDKDF (reference sequence). V was pared by 5 bases and J by 6 bases, with 12 bases between. Supplemented by reference TRBV15 and TRBJ2-3, the full variable domain reads DAMVIQNPRYQVTQFGKPVTLSCSQTLNHNVMYWYQQKSSQAPKLLFHYYDKDFNNEADTPDNFQSRRPNTSFCFLDIRSPGLGDTAMYLCATSGGGSDTQYFGPGTRLTVL.

This clonotype was counted between two and nine times. This may come from a read error, since a much larger clone is one base off. V and J are TRBV19 and TRBJ2-7; D might be TRBD1 (5 bases). Trimming shortened V by 5 bases and J by 6 bases, and 14 bases separated the two germline ends. Germline CDR1 reads LNHDA; CDR2 reads SQIVND (reference sequence). This CDR3 region has 13 residues. This CDR3 reads CASSFSREGEQYF. Written as DNA, the CDR3 is TGTGCCAGTAGTTTTAGCAGGGAAGGCGAGCAGTACTTC.

The chain carries TRBV10-1 and TRBJ2-1, with D possibly matching TRBD2 (6 bases). Germline values: CDR1 WNHNN, CDR2 SYGVQD (reference sequence). V lost 2 bases to trimming and J lost 10 bases, with 18 bases between them. The CDR3 runs 15 residues. CDR3 sequence: CASSEGGTSLMEQFF. DNA of the CDR3: TGCGCCAGCAGTGAGGGCGGGACCAGTCTCATGGAGCAGTTCTTC.

This clonotype is a singleton in its sample. V gene TRBV20-1 combines with J gene TRBJ2-5; D uncertain. CDR3 length: 10 amino acids. Germline CDR1 DFQATT, CDR2 SNEGSKA (reference sequence). V lost 4 bases and J lost 3, with 3 bases in between. The DNA for the CDR3 is TGCAGTGCTAAAAAAGAGACCCAGTACTTC. Translation gives CSAKKETQYF.

Many counts were recorded for this clonotype. This chain links TRBV7-9 with TRBJ1-6, with a possible D match to TRBD1 (5 bases). Germline V gene data show CDR1 as SEHNR and CDR2 as FQNEAQ (reference sequence). V was shortened by 1 base and J by 10 bases, with 14 bases between the two germline ends. The CDR3 is made up of 15 amino acids. This CDR3 is CASSLVTGRSSPLHF. The CDR3 DNA reads as TGTGCCAGCAGCTTAGTGACGGGACGGAGCTCACCCCTCCACTTT.

The table lists this clonotype with many counts. The chain uses TRBV7-3 and TRBJ2-5, with D maybe TRBD2 (7 bases). This CDR3 has 15 amino acids. V lost 4 bases and J 4 bases, leaving 16 bases between the germline ends. CDR1 is SGHTA, CDR2 FQGTGA, per germline. This chain's CDR3 is CASSSGGLLRETQYF. CDR3 in DNA: TGTGCCAGCAGCTCGGGGGGCTTGTTGAGAGAGACCCAGTACTTC. Drawing the rest from reference TRBV7-3 and TRBJ2-5, the complete variable domain is GAGVSQTPSNKVTEKGKYVELRCDPISGHTALYWYRQSLGQGPEFLIYFQGTGAADDSGLPNDRFFAVRPEGSVSTLKIQRTERGDSAVYLCASSSGGLLRETQYFGPGTRLLVL.

This clonotype was seen at least ten times. J is TRBJ2-3 and V is TRBV20-1, with D possibly matching TRBD1 (6 bases). Between the trimmed V and J ends, which lost 3 bases and 4 bases, there was a span of 14 bases. CDR3 length: 14 amino acids. Germline V gene data show CDR1 as DFQATT and CDR2 as SNEGSKA (reference sequence). CDR3 DNA: TGCAGTGCTAGGGACAGCAAATCCGCAGATACGCAGTATTTT. Its protein product is CSARDSKSADTQYF.

The CDR3, as DNA: TGCAGTGCTGCACAGGGTAATGAGCAGTTCTTC. Amino acids: CSAAQGNEQFF. The chain employs TRBV20-1 and TRBJ2-1; tentatively, D is TRBD1 (6 bases). CDR1 and CDR2 (germline): DFQATT, SNEGSKA (reference sequence). V was clipped by 5 bases and J by 7 bases, with 9 bases between them. This CDR3 has 11 amino acids.

This clonotype has a handful of counts. The rearrangement links TRBV11-2 to TRBJ2-3, with D perhaps matching TRBD1 or TRBD2 (5 bases each). Germline loops: CDR1 SGHAT, CDR2 FQNNGV. The CDR3 runs to 15 residues. Trimming took off 5 bases at V and 6 bases at J, with 18 bases between the two ends. CDR3 residues: CASSRGDRVSDTQYF. Here the CDR3 DNA reads TGTGCCAGCAGCAGAGGGGATCGGGTCTCGGATACGCAGTATTTT.

The V gene is TRBV11-1, the J gene TRBJ2-2; tentative D call: TRBD2 (6 bases). Germline V gene lookup returns CDR1 SGHAT and CDR2 FQDESV (reference sequence). The CDR3 length is 18 residues. Trimming pared 2 bases from V and 0 bases from J, leaving 16 bases between. The CDR3 DNA reads as TGTGCCAGCAGCTTAATGACGGGACTTTGGCCGAACACCGGGGAGCTGTTTTTT. This translates into CASSLMTGLWPNTGELFF.

This clonotype has just a few counts. This rearrangement joins TRBV20-1 to TRBJ2-2; D unresolved. V was clipped by 0 bases and J by 6 bases, with 8 bases between them. CDR1 is DFQATT and CDR2 is SNEGSKA in the germline V gene (reference sequence). This CDR3 spans 13 amino acids. CDR3 in amino acids: CSARDRVAGELFF. The CDR3 coding sequence is TGCAGTGCTAGAGATCGGGTAGCCGGGGAGCTGTTTTTT.

This clonotype has just one count. The chain recombines TRBV29-1 with TRBJ2-3; TRBD2 matches at 7 bases. Germline CDR1 SQVTM, CDR2 ANQGSEA. The CDR3 is 13 amino acids. J lost 0 bases, V lost 4 bases, and 1 base had no gene match. The CDR3 loop is CSVGLASTDTQYF. In DNA form, the CDR3 reads TGCAGCGTTGGACTAGCAAGCACAGATACGCAGTATTTT.

This chain joins TRBV11-1 and TRBJ1-1; D is perhaps TRBD1 (6 bases). Germline V lookup: CDR1 SGHAT, CDR2 FQDESV (reference sequence). This CDR3 is 16 amino acids long. The germline V and J ends were trimmed by 5 bases and 2 bases, with 18 bases remaining between them. The CDR3 reads CASSQQGRRVNTEAFF. The DNA for the CDR3 is TGTGCCAGCAGCCAACAGGGCAGGCGGGTAAACACTGAAGCTTTCTTT.